Each of the 21 T cell receptor beta chains below was sequenced from the same sample in a study of OX40 agonist ivuxolimab in advanced cancers. The assay was immunoSEQ multiplex PCR, and TCRdb's table has in-frame clones only and misses some. This table holds tens of thousands of clones, 90% found once. The source material was CD4+ or CD8+ T cells sorted from blood, sampled in a trial of the OX40 agonist ivuxolimab. These receptors all stem from an adult with an advanced solid tumor such as melanoma, head and neck, liver or kidney cancer.

The V gene is TRBV6-1, the J gene TRBJ1-1; D is unresolved. Germline V gene sequence: CDR1 MNHNS, CDR2 SASEGT. V lost 2 bases and J 0 bases, leaving 4 bases between the germline ends. The CDR3 has 13 residues. CDR3 in amino acids: CASSETVNTEAFF. CDR3 nucleotide sequence: TGTGCCAGCAGTGAAACAGTGAACACTGAAGCTTTCTTT.

The chain couples TRBV5-6 to TRBJ2-1; TRBD1 matches 7 bases. After removal of 4 bases from V and 8 bases from J, the junction contained 12 bases not matched to a gene. CDR3 length: 15 amino acids. Germline V gene data show CDR1 as SGHDT and CDR2 as YYEEEE. The CDR3 loop reads CASSIAGTGVHEQFF. CDR3 coding DNA: TGTGCCAGCAGCATTGCCGGTACAGGGGTGCATGAGCAGTTCTTC.

The chain carries TRBV19 and TRBJ2-7, with D unresolved. The CDR3 length is 13 residues. The germline CDR1 and CDR2 sequences are LNHDA and SQIVND (reference sequence). Deletions cut 5 bases from V and 3 bases from J, with 11 bases between. The CDR3 here is CASSPGYFYEQYF. The DNA for the CDR3 is TGTGCCAGTAGTCCCGGTTACTTCTACGAGCAGTACTTC.

The CDR3 nucleotides read TGTGCCAGCAGTTTGGCAGGGGGCTACTACAATGAGCAGTTCTTC. It is translated as CASSLAGGYYNEQFF. The chain recombines TRBV28 with TRBJ2-1; 8 bases are a match to TRBD1. This CDR3 region has 15 residues. V trimming: 3 bases; J trimming: 3 bases; junction bases outside the gene matches: 4. Germline CDR1 and CDR2: MDHEN and SYDVKM.

V gene TRBV29-1 combines with J gene TRBJ1-2, with 12 bases identical to TRBD1. The CDR3 consists of 15 residues. CDR1 is SQVTM and CDR2 is ANQGSEA in the germline V gene. The V and J ends lost 4 bases and 5 bases, in that order; junction bases with no gene match: 8. This CDR3 reads CSVAGTGGSGYGYTF. The CDR3 DNA sequence: TGCAGCGTTGCCGGGACAGGGGGCTCAGGGTATGGCTACACCTTC.

This clone was observed once. The V call is TRBV11-2, the J call TRBJ2-3, with D perhaps TRBD2 (6 bases). The CDR3 consists of 15 residues. Trimming cost V 3 bases and J 0 bases, with 10 bases left between them. Germline V CDR1 and CDR2: SGHAT, FQNNGV. For the CDR3, the DNA is TGTGCCAGCAGCTTTCTACTAGCCAGCACAGATACGCAGTATTTT. Translating gives CASSFLLASTDTQYF.

The chain has TRBV18 and TRBJ2-5; D call uncertain. Germline V gives CDR1 KGHSH, CDR2 LQKENI. The CDR3 spans 15 residues. Trimming pared 2 bases from V and 5 bases from J, leaving 15 bases between. CDR3 residues: CASSPGPGSWETQYF. CDR3 nucleotides: TGTGCCAGCTCACCAGGCCCCGGGTCGTGGGAGACCCAGTACTTC.

The chain recombines TRBV2 with TRBJ1-1; TRBD1 is a possible D gene (6 bases). V was clipped by 8 bases and J by 4 bases, with 11 bases between them. Germline V gene sequence: CDR1 SNHLY, CDR2 FYNNEI. CDR3 length: 12 residues. The CDR3 here is CASGRGFTEAFF. In nucleotides, the CDR3 is TGTGCCAGCGGCAGGGGTTTCACTGAAGCTTTCTTT.

The chain joins TRBV2 to TRBJ2-2, with 11 bases aligning to TRBD2. Germline V gives CDR1 SNHLY, CDR2 FYNNEI. The CDR3 extends over 13 amino acids. J was trimmed by 6 bases and V by 6 bases; bases with no gene match: 0. The DNA for the CDR3 is TGTGCCAGCAGGACTAGCGGGGCCGGGGAGCTGTTTTTT. Encoded protein: CASRTSGAGELFF. Complete variable domain (other parts from reference TRBV2 and TRBJ2-2): EPEVTQTPSHQVTQMGQEVILRCVPISNHLYFYWYRQILGQKVEFLVSFYNNEISEKSEIFDDQFSVERPDGSNFTLKIRSTKLEDSAMYFCASRTSGAGELFFGEGSRLTVL.

V and J are TRBV6-5 and TRBJ2-2; D remains ambiguous. The CDR3 covers 13 residues. Germline loops: CDR1 MNHEY, CDR2 SVGAGI. The V end was cut by 10 bases, the J end by 2 bases, with 11 bases between. The CDR3 sequence is CATKSGNTGELFF. The CDR3 coding sequence is TGTGCCACCAAGTCCGGTAACACCGGGGAGCTGTTTTTT.

This sequence joins TRBV2 and TRBJ1-2; D is perhaps TRBD1 (6 bases). CDR3 length: 14 amino acids. Germline CDR1 and CDR2: SNHLY and FYNNEI. Trimming took 4 bases from V and 8 from J, leaving 17 bases between them. Here the CDR3 DNA reads TGTGCCAGCAGTGGAAACAGGGAGGGTCGGGGCTACACCTTC. Translating gives CASSGNREGRGYTF.

The rearrangement joins TRBV6-1 to TRBJ1-4; unclear D gene. The CDR3 sequence is 17 residues long. Trimming cost V 2 bases and J 8 bases, with 21 bases left between them. The germline V gene has CDR1 MNHNS and CDR2 SASEGT. CDR3 nucleotides: TGTGCCAGCAGTGAACGGGAAAGCGACCTTACCCAGGAAAAACTGTTTTTT. This codes for CASSERESDLTQEKLFF.

The chain couples TRBV11-3 to TRBJ2-1, with a tentative D call TRBD2 (6 bases). The CDR3 has 15 amino acids. The germline CDR1 and CDR2 sequences are SGHNT and YENEEA. V lost 1 base to trimming and J lost 3 bases, with 10 bases between them. In DNA, the CDR3 is TGTGCCAGCAGCTTAGGGGGAGGTAACTACAATGAGCAGTTCTTC. Its translation: CASSLGGGNYNEQFF.

V usage is TRBV5-1 and J usage is TRBJ2-3; tentative D call: TRBD2 (5 bases). Germline assignment: CDR1 SGHRS and CDR2 YFSETQ. V lost 3 bases and J lost 7, with 15 bases in between. This CDR3 has 14 residues. This CDR3 reads CASSSDYTRNTQYF. CDR3 DNA sequence: TGCGCCAGCAGCTCTGACTATACCCGTAATACGCAGTATTTT. Full variable domain (rest looked up from reference TRBV5-1 and TRBJ2-3): KAGVTQTPRYLIKTRGQQVTLSCSPISGHRSVSWYQQTPGQGLQFLFEYFSETQRNKGNFPGRFSGRQFSNSRSEMNVSTLELGDSALYLCASSSDYTRNTQYFGPGTRLTVL.

The chain has TRBV5-1 and TRBJ2-5; 12 nucleotides agree with TRBD2. Germline CDR1 reads SGHRS; CDR2 reads YFSETQ. The trim removed 4 bases at V and 7 bases at J, leaving 11 bases unmatched. This CDR3 has 16 amino acids. In DNA form, the CDR3 reads TGCGCCAGCAGCCTGCGACTAGCGGGGGACCGGGGGACCCAGTACTTC. Translation gives CASSLRLAGDRGTQYF.

The rearrangement joins TRBV6-6 to TRBJ2-3; 12 nucleotides line up with TRBD2. V lost 5 bases, J lost 5 bases, and 5 bases stayed unmatched. Germline values: CDR1 MNHNY, CDR2 SVGAGI (reference sequence). The CDR3 runs to 15 residues. CDR3 sequence: CASSNPGLAGDTQYF. CDR3 bases: TGTGCCAGCAGTAACCCGGGACTAGCGGGAGATACGCAGTATTTT.

There are a few counts of this clone. The chain has TRBV7-3 and TRBJ2-2; 8 bases are shared with TRBD1. CDR1 and CDR2 (germline): SGHTA, FQGTGA. This CDR3 is built from 17 residues. V was pared by 4 bases and J by 3 bases, with 10 bases of the junction left unmatched. The CDR3 nucleotides are TGTGCCAGCAGCTCAATTGCCGGGACAGGATACACCGGGGAGCTGTTTTTT. Residues: CASSSIAGTGYTGELFF.

V and J are TRBV4-1 and TRBJ1-2, with 9 bases fitting TRBD1. V shed 8 bases, J shed 4 bases, and the junction held 5 bases outside the gene matches. This CDR3 is 13 amino acids long. Germline values: CDR1 MGHRA, CDR2 YSYEKL. CDR3 region: CASRGQGSYGYTF. CDR3 coding DNA: TGCGCCAGCCGGGGACAGGGTTCCTATGGCTACACCTTC.

This clone has just one count. The rearrangement joins TRBV10-1 to TRBJ2-1; weak D call: TRBD2 (7 bases). The CDR3 totals 13 residues. Germline CDR1 reads WNHNN; CDR2 reads SYGVQD (reference sequence). The V and J ends lost 5 bases and 9 bases respectively, with 14 bases between them. The CDR3 DNA is TGCGCCAGCAGTCGGGGGGCCGGTAGTGAGCAGTTCTTC. Translating it yields CASSRGAGSEQFF.

The rearrangement uses TRBV27 and TRBJ1-4; D might be TRBD1 (5 bases). The CDR3 extends over 14 amino acids. Germline V CDR1 and CDR2: MNHEY, SMNVEV (reference sequence). The germline V and J ends were trimmed by 4 bases and 1 base, with 7 bases remaining between them. The CDR3 protein is CASSYRKTNEKLFF. The DNA of the CDR3 is TGTGCCAGCAGTTACAGGAAAACTAATGAAAAACTGTTTTTT. The full variable domain, its missing parts supplied by reference TRBV27 and TRBJ1-4, is EAQVTQNPRYLITVTGKKLTVTCSQNMNHEYMSWYRQDPGLGLRQIYYSMNVEVTDKGDVPEGYKVSRKEKRNFPLILESPSPNQTSLYFCASSYRKTNEKLFFGSGTQLSVL.

The chain is built from TRBV9 and TRBJ2-1; 8 positions match TRBD1. Germline loops: CDR1 SGDLS, CDR2 YYNGEE. The CDR3 spans 15 residues. Trimming removed 6 bases from V and 4 bases from J; junction bases left unmatched: 9. The DNA for the CDR3 is TGTGCCAGCACTACCGGACAGGGAGTATACAATGAGCAGTTCTTC. Encoded protein: CASTTGQGVYNEQFF.